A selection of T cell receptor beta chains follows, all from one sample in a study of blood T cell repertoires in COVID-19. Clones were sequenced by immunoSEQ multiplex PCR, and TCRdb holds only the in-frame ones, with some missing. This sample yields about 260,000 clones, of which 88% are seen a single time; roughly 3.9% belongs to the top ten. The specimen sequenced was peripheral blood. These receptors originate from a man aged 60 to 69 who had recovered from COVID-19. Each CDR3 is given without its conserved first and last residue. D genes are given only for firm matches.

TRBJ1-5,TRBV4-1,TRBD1,ASSQDSGTGHNQPQH
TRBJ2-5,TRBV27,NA,ASSLNRDSETQY
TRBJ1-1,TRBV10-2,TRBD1,ASRGQVDTEAF
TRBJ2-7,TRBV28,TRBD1,ASSPPGTGGAEQY
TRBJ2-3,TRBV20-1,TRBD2,SASPRTSVADTQY
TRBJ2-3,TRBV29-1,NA,SVGRAADTQY
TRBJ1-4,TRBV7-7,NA,ASTLFRATNEKLF
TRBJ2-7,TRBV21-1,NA,ASLPRLGQGTYEQY
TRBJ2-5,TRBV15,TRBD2,ATSRRAGGQETQY
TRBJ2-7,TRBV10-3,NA,AISEWRGAKYEQY
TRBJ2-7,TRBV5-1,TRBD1,ASSTGTGITYEQY
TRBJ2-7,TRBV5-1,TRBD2,ASSLEAGGLFAGYEQY
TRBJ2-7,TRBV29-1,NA,SVRAETTSYEQY
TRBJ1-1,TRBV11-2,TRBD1,ASTLRGRRTEAF
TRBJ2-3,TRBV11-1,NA,ASSLGTGTLADTQY
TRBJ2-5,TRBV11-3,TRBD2,ASSPRGLAGSGETQY
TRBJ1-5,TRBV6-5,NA,ASSRGIHGNQPQH
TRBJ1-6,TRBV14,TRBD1,ASSPDRGYNSPLH
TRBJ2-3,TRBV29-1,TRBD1,SVKGQGVWTDTQY
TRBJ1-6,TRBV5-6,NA,ASSPVPGNNSPLH
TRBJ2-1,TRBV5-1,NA,ASRLGAEQF
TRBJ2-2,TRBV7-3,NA,ASSLGPWAGELF
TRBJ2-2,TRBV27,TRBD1,ASSLRWTGSNTGELF
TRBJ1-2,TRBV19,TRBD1,ASSAQGAGDYGYT
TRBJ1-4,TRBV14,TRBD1,ASSPVGQGWTNEKLF
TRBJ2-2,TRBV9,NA,ASSTLMGSGELF
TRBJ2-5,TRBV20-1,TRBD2,SASLAGSPQETQY
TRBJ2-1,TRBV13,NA,ASSSGVGVLKRESSYNEQF
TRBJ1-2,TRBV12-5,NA,ASGPARSGGYT
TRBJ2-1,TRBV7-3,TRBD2,ASSLGLAGAYNEQF
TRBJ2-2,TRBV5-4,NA,ARTDRNTGELF
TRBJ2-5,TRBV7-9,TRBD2,ASSHGASGGFRETQY